This T cell receptor beta chain is from a study of T cell responses to AZD1222 COVID-19 vaccine. V lost 0 bases to trimming and J lost 0 bases, with 10 bases between them. This CDR3 region has 16 residues. Looked up from germline, CDR1 is SGHRS and CDR2 is YFSETQ. Assay: immunoSEQ multiplex PCR; the TCRdb copy retains only in-frame clones and omits some. The sample comprises under 170,000 clones, about 93% of which are singletons, and 1.3% rests with the top ten. The material sequenced was peripheral blood, taken on day 0 of AZD1222 vaccination. This chain links TRBV5-1 with TRBJ2-1; D not certain. This sequence was found in an adult in good health. CDR3 amino acids: CASSLAHLSSYNEQFF. In nucleotides, the CDR3 is TGCGCCAGCAGCTTGGCCCATTTGAGCTCCTACAATGAGCAGTTCTTC.